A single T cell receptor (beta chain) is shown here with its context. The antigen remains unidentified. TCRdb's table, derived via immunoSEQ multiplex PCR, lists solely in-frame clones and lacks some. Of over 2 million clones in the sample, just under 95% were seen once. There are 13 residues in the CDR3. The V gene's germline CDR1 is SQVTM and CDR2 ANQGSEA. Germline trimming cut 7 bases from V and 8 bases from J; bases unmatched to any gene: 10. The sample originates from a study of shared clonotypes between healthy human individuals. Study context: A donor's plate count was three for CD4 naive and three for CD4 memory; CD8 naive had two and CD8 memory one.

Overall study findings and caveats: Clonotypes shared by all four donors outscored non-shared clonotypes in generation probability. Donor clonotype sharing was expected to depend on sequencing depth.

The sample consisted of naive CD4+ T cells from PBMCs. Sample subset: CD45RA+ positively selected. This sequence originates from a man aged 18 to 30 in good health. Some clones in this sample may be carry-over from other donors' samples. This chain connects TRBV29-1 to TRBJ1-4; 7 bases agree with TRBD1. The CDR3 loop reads CSAATGRREKLFF. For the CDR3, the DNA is TGCAGCGCCGCGACAGGGAGGCGAGAAAAACTGTTTTTT.